The rows below give T cell receptor beta chains drawn from one sample of a study of spatial heterogeneity in lung cancer. TCRdb passed the 5' RACE reads through MiXCR, listing each CDR3 protein once. The repertoire holds 8,000 or so distinct CDR3 sequences, with around 7% as singletons. Material: lung tumor tissue, obtained at surgery. The receptors were gathered from a male donor with early-stage non-small cell lung cancer. The CDR3 runs from the conserved cysteine through the conserved F or W. The D gene is left open where the match is weak. The listing skips clone size in some rows; elsewhere it reads once, few, many or a size class.

length	D	V	J	size	CDR3	DNA
16	NA	TRBV12-3/TRBV12-4	TRBJ2-3	NA	CASSFRQALDTDTQYF	TGTGCCAGCAGTTTTAGGCAGGCGCTAGACACAGATACGCAGTATTTT
16	TRBD2	TRBV5-1	TRBJ2-7	medium-sized	CASSSSSGTGPTGWYF	TGCGCCAGCAGCTCTTCTAGCGGGACGGGCCCTACGGGGTGGTACTTC
14	TRBD1	TRBV5-1	TRBJ2-7	NA	CASSSTGGNYEQYF	TGCGCCAGCAGTTCGACAGGGGGAAACTACGAGCAGTACTTC
15	NA	TRBV4-1	TRBJ1-1	many	CASSQAPRVSLQAFF	TGCGCCAGCAGCCAAGCCCCCAGGGTATCCTTACAAGCTTTCTTT
14	TRBD2	TRBV9	TRBJ2-7	many	CASIQCGRKCEQYF	TGTGCCAGCATCCAATGCGGGAGAAAATGCGAGCAGTACTTC
12	NA	TRBV6-9	TRBJ2-2	NA	CASSQYTGELIF	TGTGCCAGCAGTCAGTACACCGGGGAGCTGATTTTT
14	TRBD1	TRBV10-3	TRBJ1-2	medium-sized	CAISRDSRNYGYTF	TGTGCCATCAGCCGGGACAGCCGTAACTATGGCTACACCTTC
12	NA	TRBV6-5	TRBJ1-2	medium-sized	CASSHRDYGYTF	TGTGCCAGCAGCCACAGAGACTATGGCTACACCTTC
20	NA	TRBV20-1	TRBJ2-1	many	CSAIVTPEEVVGRSYNEQFF	TGCAGTGCCATAGTGACACCCGAGGAAGTGGTAGGGCGCTCCTACAATGAGCAGTTCTTC
13	TRBD1	TRBV7-6	TRBJ1-2	medium-sized	CASSLGQGAGYTF	TGTGCCAGCAGCTTAGGACAGGGGGCGGGCTACACCTTC
10	NA	TRBV2	TRBJ1-2	medium-sized	CASKAGGYTF	TGTGCCAGCAAGGCAGGTGGCTACACCTTC
16	TRBD2	TRBV5-1	TRBJ2-2	many	CASQRTSGRGTGELFF	TGCGCCAGTCAGAGAACTAGCGGGAGGGGAACCGGGGAGCTGTTTTTT
12	NA	TRBV28	TRBJ2-7	medium-sized	CASSLDRYEQYF	TGTGCCAGCAGTCTAGACCGATACGAGCAGTACTTC
15	NA	TRBV28	TRBJ2-3	many	CASSLWAPSTDTQYF	TGTGCCAGCAGTTTATGGGCCCCGTCCACAGATACGCAGTATTTT
14	NA	TRBV7-2	TRBJ2-4	many	CASTWDRQSYIQYF	TGTGCCAGCACCTGGGACCGCCAGTCCTACATTCAGTACTTC
13	NA	TRBV18	TRBJ1-1	many	CASSLGRGTEAFF	TGTGCCAGCTCATTAGGACGGGGAACTGAAGCTTTCTTT
14	NA	TRBV7-8	TRBJ1-4	medium-sized	CASSLERYNEKLFF	TGTGCCAGCAGCTTAGAACGGTACAATGAAAAACTGTTTTTT
13	TRBD1	TRBV7-9	TRBJ1-5	medium-sized	CASSREGAQPQHF	TGTGCCAGCAGCAGGGAGGGGGCCCAGCCCCAGCATTTT
15	TRBD1	TRBV20-1	TRBJ1-5	many	CSAGLTGKGNQPQHF	TGCAGTGCCGGGTTGACAGGGAAGGGCAATCAGCCCCAGCATTTT
17	TRBD2	TRBV3-1	TRBJ2-5	NA	CASSQDLGLAGTETQYF	TGTGCCAGCAGCCAAGATTTGGGACTAGCGGGAACAGAGACCCAGTACTTC
15	NA	TRBV5-1	TRBJ1-3	few	CASSWGPGDGNTIYF	TGCGCCAGCAGCTGGGGGCCAGGGGACGGAAACACCATATATTTT
13	NA	TRBV28	TRBJ2-2	many	CASSFGGPGELFF	TGTGCCAGCAGTTTTGGGGGGCCCGGGGAGCTGTTTTTT
17	TRBD1	TRBV27	TRBJ1-2	medium-sized	CASTQGGQGASRKRYTF	TGTGCCAGCACCCAGGGGGGACAGGGAGCGTCTAGGAAGCGCTACACCTTC
16	NA	TRBV6-6	TRBJ2-2	medium-sized	CASSYDGGGLPGELFF	TGTGCCAGCAGTTACGATGGGGGGGGCCTACCCGGGGAGCTGTTTTTT
13	NA	TRBV10-3	TRBJ1-5	many	CAISEFGDQPQHF	TGTGCCATCAGTGAGTTCGGGGATCAGCCCCAGCATTTT
15	NA	TRBV7-9	TRBJ2-7	NA	CASSSIRDTNHEQYF	TGTGCCAGCAGCTCCATCCGGGACACCAATCACGAGCAGTACTTC
15	TRBD2	TRBV7-9	TRBJ2-7	medium-sized	CASSLGTSGVGEQYF	TGTGCCAGCAGCTTAGGGACTAGCGGGGTTGGCGAGCAGTACTTC
12	NA	TRBV6-2/TRBV6-3	TRBJ2-3	medium-sized	CASSKDTDTQYF	TGTGCCAGCAGTAAGGACACAGATACGCAGTATTTT
15	NA	TRBV7-9	TRBJ1-4	medium-sized	CASSLVPATNEKLFF	TGTGCCAGCAGCTTAGTTCCGGCAACTAATGAAAAACTGTTTTTT
15	NA	TRBV20-1	TRBJ1-2	medium-sized	CSAFPISTGPSGYTF	TGCAGTGCTTTCCCTATTTCGACTGGTCCTTCGGGCTACACCTTC
11	NA	TRBV10-2	TRBJ2-2	few	CAILEGGELFF	TGCGCCATCCTAGAGGGCGGGGAGCTGTTTTTT
16	NA	TRBV11-2	TRBJ2-4	NA	CASSLPTGFGKNIQYF	TGTGCCAGCAGCTTACCCACCGGGTTCGGCAAAAACATTCAGTACTTC
18	TRBD2	TRBV5-1	TRBJ2-3	medium-sized	CASSFRSSGGASTDTQYF	TGCGCCAGCAGCTTCAGGTCTAGCGGGGGTGCTAGCACAGATACGCAGTATTTT
17	NA	TRBV6-2/TRBV6-3	TRBJ2-7	many	CASTSSPGLQVSYEQYF	TGTGCCAGCACATCGAGCCCGGGACTTCAGGTCTCCTACGAGCAGTACTTC
15	NA	TRBV20-1	TRBJ1-5	many	CSARAGAYSNQPQHF	TGCAGTGCTAGAGCAGGGGCCTATAGCAATCAGCCCCAGCATTTT
15	NA	TRBV7-2	TRBJ1-2	many	CASSRPVEVNYGYTF	TGTGCCAGCAGCCGCCCCGTGGAGGTTAACTATGGCTACACCTTC
15	NA	TRBV5-1	TRBJ2-2	many	CASSFGRTNTGELFF	TGCGCCAGCAGCTTTGGGCGGACGAACACCGGGGAGCTGTTTTTT
15	NA	TRBV14	TRBJ2-7	many	CASSQDPQGSYEQYF	TGTGCCAGCAGCCAAGACCCTCAGGGCTCCTACGAGCAGTACTTC
15	NA	TRBV10-3	TRBJ2-3	many	CAIRGERVPTDTQYF	TGTGCCATCAGGGGGGAGCGGGTCCCCACAGATACGCAGTATTTT
13	NA	TRBV7-3	TRBJ2-1	many	CASSFSQGKEQFF	TGTGCCAGCAGCTTCAGTCAGGGCAAGGAGCAGTTCTTC
16	NA	TRBV24-1	TRBJ2-1	many	CATSDLSLGGYNEQFF	TGTGCCACCAGTGATTTGTCACTAGGGGGCTACAATGAGCAGTTCTTC
11	NA	TRBV12-3/TRBV12-4	TRBJ1-2	medium-sized	CASSQGFGYTF	TGTGCCAGCAGTCAGGGTTTTGGCTACACCTTC